This T cell receptor beta chain derives from a study of shared clonotypes between healthy human individuals. With V trimmed by 8 bases and J by 3 bases, 7 bases remained unmatched. This CDR3 spans 14 amino acids. Germline CDR1 and CDR2: GTSNPN and SVGIG (reference sequence). Unsorted samples drew genomic DNA from roughly 88 million PBMCs. The assay was immunoSEQ multiplex PCR, and TCRdb's table has in-frame clones only and misses some. The sample has 400,000 to 500,000 clones, 70% to 80% seen once; the top ten hold about 12%. The TCR sequence derives from a woman in her 40s in good health. Some clones in this sample may be carry-over from other donors' samples. The sequencing input was PBMCs. This chain connects TRBV30 to TRBJ2-7; 13 nucleotides align to TRBD2. CDR3 DNA sequence: TGTGCCAGCAACAGACTAGCGGGAGGCTACGAGCAGTACTTC. Protein product: CASNRLAGGYEQYF.